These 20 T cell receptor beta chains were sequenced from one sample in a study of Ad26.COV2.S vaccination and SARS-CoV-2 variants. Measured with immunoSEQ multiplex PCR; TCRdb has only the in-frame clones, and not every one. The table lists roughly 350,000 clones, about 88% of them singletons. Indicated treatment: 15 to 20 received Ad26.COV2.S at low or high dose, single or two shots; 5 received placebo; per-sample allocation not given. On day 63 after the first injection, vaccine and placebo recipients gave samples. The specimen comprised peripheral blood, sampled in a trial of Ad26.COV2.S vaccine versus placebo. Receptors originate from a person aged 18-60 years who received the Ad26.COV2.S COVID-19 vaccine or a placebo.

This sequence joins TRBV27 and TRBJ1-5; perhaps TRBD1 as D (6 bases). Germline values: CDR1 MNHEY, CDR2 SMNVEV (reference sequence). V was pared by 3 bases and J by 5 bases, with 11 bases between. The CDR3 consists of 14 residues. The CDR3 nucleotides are TGTGCCAGCAGTTTTTCGGGGGGCGATCAGCCCCAGCATTTT. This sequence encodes CASSFSGGDQPQHF.

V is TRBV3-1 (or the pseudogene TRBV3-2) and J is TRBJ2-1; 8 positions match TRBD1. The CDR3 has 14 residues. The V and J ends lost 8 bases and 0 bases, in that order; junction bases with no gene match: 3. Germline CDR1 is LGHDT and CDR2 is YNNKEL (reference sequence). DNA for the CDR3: TGTGCCAGCGGCGGGACAGGCTCCTACAATGAGCAGTTCTTC. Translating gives CASGGTGSYNEQFF.

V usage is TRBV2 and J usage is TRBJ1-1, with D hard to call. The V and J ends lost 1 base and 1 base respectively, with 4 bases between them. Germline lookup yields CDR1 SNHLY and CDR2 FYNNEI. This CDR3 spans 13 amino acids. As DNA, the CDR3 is TGTGCCAGCAGTGAAGACCAGAACACTGAAGCTTTCTTT. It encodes CASSEDQNTEAFF.

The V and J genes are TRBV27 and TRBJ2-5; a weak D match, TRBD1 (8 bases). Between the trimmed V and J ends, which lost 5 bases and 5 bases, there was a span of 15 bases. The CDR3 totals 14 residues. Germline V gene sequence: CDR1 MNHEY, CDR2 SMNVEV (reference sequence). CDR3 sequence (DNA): TGTGCCAGCAGTCTCGACAGGGGAGGGGAGACCCAGTACTTC. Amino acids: CASSLDRGGETQYF.

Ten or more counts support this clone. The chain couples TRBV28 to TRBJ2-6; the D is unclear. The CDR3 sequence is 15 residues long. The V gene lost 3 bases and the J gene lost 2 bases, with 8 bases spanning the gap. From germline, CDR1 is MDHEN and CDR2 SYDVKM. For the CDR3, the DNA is TGTGCCAGCAGTTTTAGGAAAGCTGGGGCCAACGTCCTGACTTTC. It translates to CASSFRKAGANVLTF. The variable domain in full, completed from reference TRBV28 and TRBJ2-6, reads DVKVTQSSRYLVKRTGEKVFLECVQDMDHENMFWYRQDPGLGLRLIYFSYDVKMKEKGDIPEGYSVSREKKERFSLILESASTNQTSMYLCASSFRKAGANVLTFGAGSRLTVL.

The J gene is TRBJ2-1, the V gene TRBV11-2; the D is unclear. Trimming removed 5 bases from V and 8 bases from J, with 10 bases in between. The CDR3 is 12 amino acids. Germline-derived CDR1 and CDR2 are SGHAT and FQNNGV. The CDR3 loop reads CASSPFDHEQFF. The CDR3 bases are TGTGCCAGCAGCCCCTTTGATCATGAGCAGTTCTTC.

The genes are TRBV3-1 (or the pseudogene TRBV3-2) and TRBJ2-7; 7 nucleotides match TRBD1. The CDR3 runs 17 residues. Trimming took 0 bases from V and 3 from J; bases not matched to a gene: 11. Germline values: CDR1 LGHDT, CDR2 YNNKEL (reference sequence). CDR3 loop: CASSQDRGGLPYYEQYF. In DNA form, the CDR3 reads TGTGCCAGCAGCCAAGATCGAGGGGGCCTCCCATACTACGAGCAGTACTTC.

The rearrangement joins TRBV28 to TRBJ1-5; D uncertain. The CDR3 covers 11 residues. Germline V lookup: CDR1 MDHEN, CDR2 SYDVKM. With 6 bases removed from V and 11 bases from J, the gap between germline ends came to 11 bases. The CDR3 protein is CASSSVMTQHF. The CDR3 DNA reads TGTGCCAGCAGCAGCGTCATGACCCAGCATTTT.

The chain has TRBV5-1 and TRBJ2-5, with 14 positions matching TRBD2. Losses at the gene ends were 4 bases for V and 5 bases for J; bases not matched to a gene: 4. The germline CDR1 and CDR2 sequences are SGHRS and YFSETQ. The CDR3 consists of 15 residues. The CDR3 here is CASSPGTSGSETQYF. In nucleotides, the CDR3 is TGCGCCAGCAGCCCCGGGACTAGCGGGAGTGAGACCCAGTACTTC.

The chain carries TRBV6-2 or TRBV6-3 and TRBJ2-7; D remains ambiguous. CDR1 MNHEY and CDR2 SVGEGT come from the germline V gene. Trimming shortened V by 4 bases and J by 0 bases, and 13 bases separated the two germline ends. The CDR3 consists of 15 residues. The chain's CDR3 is CASSLIPMGSYEQYF. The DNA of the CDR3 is TGTGCCAGCAGTTTAATCCCGATGGGCTCCTACGAGCAGTACTTC.

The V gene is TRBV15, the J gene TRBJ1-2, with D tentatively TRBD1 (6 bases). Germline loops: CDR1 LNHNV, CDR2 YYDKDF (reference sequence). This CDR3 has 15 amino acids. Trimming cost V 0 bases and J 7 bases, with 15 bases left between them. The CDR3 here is CATSRDSGIRGGYTF. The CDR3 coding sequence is TGTGCCACCAGCAGAGATTCAGGGATCAGGGGTGGCTACACCTTC.

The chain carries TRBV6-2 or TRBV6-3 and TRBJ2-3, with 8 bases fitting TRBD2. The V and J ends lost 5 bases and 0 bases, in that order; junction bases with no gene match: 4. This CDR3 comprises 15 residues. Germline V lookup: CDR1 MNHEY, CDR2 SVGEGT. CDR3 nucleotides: TGTGCCAGCAGTAAACTAGCGGAGAGCACAGATACGCAGTATTTT. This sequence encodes CASSKLAESTDTQYF.

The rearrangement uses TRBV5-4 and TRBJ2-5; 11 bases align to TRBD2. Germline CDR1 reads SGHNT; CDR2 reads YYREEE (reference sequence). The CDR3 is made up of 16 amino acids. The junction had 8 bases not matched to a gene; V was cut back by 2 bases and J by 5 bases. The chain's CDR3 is CASSLPLAGGRETQYF. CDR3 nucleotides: TGTGCCAGCAGCTTACCCTTAGCGGGGGGGCGGGAGACCCAGTACTTC.

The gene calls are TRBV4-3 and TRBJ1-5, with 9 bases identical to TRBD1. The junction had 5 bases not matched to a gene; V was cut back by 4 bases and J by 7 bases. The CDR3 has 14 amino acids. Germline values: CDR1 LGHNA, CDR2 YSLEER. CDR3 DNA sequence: TGCGCCAGCAGCCGGAGACAGGGGGGACAGCCCCAGCATTTT. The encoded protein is CASSRRQGGQPQHF.

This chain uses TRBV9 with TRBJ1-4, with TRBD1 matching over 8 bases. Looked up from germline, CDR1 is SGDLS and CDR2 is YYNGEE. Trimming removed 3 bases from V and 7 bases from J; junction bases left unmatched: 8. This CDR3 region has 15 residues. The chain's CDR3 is CASSAGTGSREKLFF. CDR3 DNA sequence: TGTGCCAGCAGCGCCGGGACAGGCTCGCGTGAAAAACTGTTTTTT. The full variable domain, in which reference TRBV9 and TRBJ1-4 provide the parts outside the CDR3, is DSGVTQTPKHLITATGQRVTLRCSPRSGDLSVYWYQQSLDQGLQFLIQYYNGEERAKGNILERFSAQQFPDLHSELNLSSLELGDSALYFCASSAGTGSREKLFFGSGTQLSVL.

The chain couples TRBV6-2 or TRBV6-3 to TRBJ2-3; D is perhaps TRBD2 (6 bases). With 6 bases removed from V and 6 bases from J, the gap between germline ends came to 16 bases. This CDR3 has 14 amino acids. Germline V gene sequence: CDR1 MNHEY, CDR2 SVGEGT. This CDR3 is CASSRGGARDTQYF. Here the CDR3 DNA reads TGTGCCAGCAGCAGAGGAGGGGCGAGGGATACGCAGTATTTT.

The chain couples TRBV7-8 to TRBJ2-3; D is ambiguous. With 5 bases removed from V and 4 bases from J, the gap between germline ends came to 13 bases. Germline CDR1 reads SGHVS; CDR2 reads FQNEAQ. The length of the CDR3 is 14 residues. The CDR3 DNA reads TGTGCCAGCAGCAAGCCGGATTTGGCAGATACGCAGTATTTT. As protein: CASSKPDLADTQYF.

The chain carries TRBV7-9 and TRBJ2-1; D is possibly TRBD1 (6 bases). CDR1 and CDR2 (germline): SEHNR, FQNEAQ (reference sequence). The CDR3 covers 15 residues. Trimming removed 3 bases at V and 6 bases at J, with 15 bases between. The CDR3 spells CASSFQGQRSNEQFF. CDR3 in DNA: TGTGCCAGCAGCTTTCAGGGGCAGAGGAGCAATGAGCAGTTCTTC.

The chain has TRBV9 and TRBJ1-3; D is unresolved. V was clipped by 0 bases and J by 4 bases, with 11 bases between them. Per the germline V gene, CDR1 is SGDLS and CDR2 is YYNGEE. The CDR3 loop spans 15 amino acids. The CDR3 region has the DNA TGTGCCAGCAGCGTAGGTAGGGCTTTCGGAAACACCATATATTTT. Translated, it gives CASSVGRAFGNTIYF.

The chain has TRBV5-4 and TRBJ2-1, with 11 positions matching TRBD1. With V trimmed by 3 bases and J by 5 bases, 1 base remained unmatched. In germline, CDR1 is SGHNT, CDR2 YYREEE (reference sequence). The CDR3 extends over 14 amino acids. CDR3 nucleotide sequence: TGTGCCAGCAGCTCGGGACAGGGGGACAATGAGCAGTTCTTC. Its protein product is CASSSGQGDNEQFF.